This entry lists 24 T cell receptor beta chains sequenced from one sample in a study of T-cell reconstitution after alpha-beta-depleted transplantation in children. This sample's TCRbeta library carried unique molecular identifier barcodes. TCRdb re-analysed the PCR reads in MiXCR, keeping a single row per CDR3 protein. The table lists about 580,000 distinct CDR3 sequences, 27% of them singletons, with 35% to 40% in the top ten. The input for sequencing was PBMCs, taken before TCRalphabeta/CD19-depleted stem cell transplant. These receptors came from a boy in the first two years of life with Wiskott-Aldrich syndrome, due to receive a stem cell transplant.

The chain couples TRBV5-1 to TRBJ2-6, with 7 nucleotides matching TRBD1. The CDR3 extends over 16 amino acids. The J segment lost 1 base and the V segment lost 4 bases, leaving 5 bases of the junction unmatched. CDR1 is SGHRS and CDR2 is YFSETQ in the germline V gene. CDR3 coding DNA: TGCGCCAGCAGCCCAGGACAGGTTTCTGGGGCCAACGTCCTGACTTTC. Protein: CASSPGQVSGANVLTF.

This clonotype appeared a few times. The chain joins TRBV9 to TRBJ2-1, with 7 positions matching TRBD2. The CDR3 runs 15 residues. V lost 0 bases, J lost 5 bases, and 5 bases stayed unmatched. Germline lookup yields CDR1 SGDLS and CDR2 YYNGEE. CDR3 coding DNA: TGTGCCAGCAGCGTAGGTGGAGGGAGGGACAATGAGCAGTTCTTC. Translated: CASSVGGGRDNEQFF. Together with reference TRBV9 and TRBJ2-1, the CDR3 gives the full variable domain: DSGVTQTPKHLITATGQRVTLRCSPRSGDLSVYWYQQSLDQGLQFLIQYYNGEERAKGNILERFSAQQFPDLHSELNLSSLELGDSALYFCASSVGGGRDNEQFFGPGTRLTVL.

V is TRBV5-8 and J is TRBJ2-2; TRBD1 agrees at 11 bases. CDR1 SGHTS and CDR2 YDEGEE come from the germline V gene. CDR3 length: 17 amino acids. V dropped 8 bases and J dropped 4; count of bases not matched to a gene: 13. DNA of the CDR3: TGTGCCAGACTGCAACCGGACAGGGGGCGCGGCACCGGGGAGCTGTTTTTT. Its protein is CARLQPDRGRGTGELFF.

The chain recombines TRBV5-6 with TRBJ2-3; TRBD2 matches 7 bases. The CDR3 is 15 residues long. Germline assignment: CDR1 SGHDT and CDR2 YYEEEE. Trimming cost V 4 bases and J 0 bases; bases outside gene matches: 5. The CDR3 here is CASSALALSTDTQYF. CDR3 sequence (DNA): TGTGCCAGCAGCGCACTAGCGCTAAGCACAGATACGCAGTATTTT.

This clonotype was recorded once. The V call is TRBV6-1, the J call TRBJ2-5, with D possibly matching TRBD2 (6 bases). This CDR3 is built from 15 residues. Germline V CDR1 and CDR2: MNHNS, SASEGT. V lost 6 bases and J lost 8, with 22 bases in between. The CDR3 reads CASRWAGEVIGTQYF. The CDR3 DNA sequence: TGTGCCAGCAGATGGGCCGGGGAGGTAATCGGAACCCAGTACTTC.

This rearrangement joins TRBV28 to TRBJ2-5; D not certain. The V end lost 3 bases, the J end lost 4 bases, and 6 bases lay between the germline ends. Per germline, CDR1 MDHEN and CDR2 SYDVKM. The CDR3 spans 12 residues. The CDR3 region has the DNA TGTGCCAGCAGTTTCGGTCCAGAGACCCAGTACTTC. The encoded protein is CASSFGPETQYF.

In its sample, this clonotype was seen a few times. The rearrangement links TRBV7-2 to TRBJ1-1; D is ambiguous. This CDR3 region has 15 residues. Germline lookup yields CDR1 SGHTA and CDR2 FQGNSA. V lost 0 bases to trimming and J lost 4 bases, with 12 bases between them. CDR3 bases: TGTGCCAGCAGCTTAGCGTGGGTATACGCCACTGAAGCTTTCTTT. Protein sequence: CASSLAWVYATEAFF.

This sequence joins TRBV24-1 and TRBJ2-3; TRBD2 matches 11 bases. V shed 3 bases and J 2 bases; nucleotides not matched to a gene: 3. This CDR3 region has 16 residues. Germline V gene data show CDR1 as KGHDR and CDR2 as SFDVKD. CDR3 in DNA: TGTGCCACCAGTGATAGGACTAGCGGGCCCACAGATACGCAGTATTTT. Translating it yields CATSDRTSGPTDTQYF.

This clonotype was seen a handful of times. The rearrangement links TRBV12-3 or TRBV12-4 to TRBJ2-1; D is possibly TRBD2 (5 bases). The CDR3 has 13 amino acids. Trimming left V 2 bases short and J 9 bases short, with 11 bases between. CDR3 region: CASSLRRDSEQFF. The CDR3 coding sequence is TGTGCCAGCAGTTTACGCCGGGATAGTGAGCAGTTCTTC.

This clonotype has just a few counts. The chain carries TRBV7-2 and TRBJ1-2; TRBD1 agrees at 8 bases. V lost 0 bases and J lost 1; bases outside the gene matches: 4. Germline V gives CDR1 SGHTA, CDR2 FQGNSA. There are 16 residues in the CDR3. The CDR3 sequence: CASSLAGTGFNYGYTF. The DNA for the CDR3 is TGTGCCAGCAGCTTAGCGGGGACAGGATTTAACTATGGCTACACCTTC.

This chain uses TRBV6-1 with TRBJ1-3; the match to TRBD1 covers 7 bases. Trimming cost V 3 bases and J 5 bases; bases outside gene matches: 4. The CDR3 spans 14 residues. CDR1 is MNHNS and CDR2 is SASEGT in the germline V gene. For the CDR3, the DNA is TGTGCCAGCAGTGACAGGGGGATGCGAAACACCATATATTTT. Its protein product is CASSDRGMRNTIYF.

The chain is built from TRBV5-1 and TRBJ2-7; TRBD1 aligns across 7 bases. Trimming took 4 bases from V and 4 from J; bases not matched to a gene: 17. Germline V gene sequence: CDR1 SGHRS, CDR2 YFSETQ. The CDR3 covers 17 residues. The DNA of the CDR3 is TGCGCCAGCAGCAAAAACAGGGGAGACGACTACCCATACGAGCAGTACTTC. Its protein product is CASSKNRGDDYPYEQYF.

The CDR3 loop is CATSRDLVAGANNEQFF. CDR3 bases: TGTGCCACCAGCAGAGATTTGGTAGCGGGAGCCAACAATGAGCAGTTCTTC. The chain couples TRBV15 to TRBJ2-1, with TRBD2 identical over 9 bases. The CDR3 runs 17 residues. The V gene's germline CDR1 is LNHNV and CDR2 YYDKDF (reference sequence). V was clipped by 0 bases and J by 5 bases; unmatched bases: 8. Full variable domain (outside the CDR3, taken from reference TRBV15 and TRBJ2-1): DAMVIQNPRYQVTQFGKPVTLSCSQTLNHNVMYWYQQKSSQAPKLLFHYYDKDFNNEADTPDNFQSRRPNTSFCFLDIRSPGLGDTAMYLCATSRDLVAGANNEQFFGPGTRLTVL.

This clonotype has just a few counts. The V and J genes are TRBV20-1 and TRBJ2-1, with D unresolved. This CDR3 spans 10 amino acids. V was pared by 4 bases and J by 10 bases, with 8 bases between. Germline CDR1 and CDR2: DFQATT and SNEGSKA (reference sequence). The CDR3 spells CSAKSVEQFF. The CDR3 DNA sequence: TGCAGTGCTAAATCGGTCGAGCAGTTCTTC.

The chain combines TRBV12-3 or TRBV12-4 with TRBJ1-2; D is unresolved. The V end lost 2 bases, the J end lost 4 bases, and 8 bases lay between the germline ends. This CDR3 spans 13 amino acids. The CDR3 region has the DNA TGTGCCAGCAGTTTAAGGACTAGCTATGGCTACACCTTC. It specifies CASSLRTSYGYTF.

CDR3 protein: CASSLAGGLAGDSTDTQYF. DNA for the CDR3: TGTGCCAGCAGCTTGGCTGGCGGTCTAGCGGGAGACTCCACGGATACGCAGTATTTT. The gene calls are TRBV5-4 and TRBJ2-3, with TRBD2 matching 10 bases. V shed 0 bases and J 6 bases; nucleotides not matched to a gene: 16. The CDR3 extends over 19 amino acids. CDR1 is SGHNT, CDR2 YYREEE, per germline (reference sequence).

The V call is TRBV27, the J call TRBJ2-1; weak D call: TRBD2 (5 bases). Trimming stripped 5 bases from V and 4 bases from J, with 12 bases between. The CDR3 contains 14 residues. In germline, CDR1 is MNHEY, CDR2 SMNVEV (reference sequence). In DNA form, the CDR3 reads TGTGCCAGCAGTCCCGGGAACCGATACAATGAGCAGTTCTTC. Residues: CASSPGNRYNEQFF.

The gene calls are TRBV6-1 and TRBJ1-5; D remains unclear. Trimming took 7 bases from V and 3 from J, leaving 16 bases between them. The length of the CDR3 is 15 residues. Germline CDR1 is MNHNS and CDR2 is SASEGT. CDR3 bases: TGTGCCAGCACCTACCGACGGGGTGACAATCAGCCCCAGCATTTT. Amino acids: CASTYRRGDNQPQHF.

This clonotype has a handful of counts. CDR3 sequence reads: CSARDRKGSSYEQYF. The DNA of the CDR3 is TGCAGTGCTAGAGATCGGAAGGGGAGCTCCTACGAGCAGTACTTC. The V call is TRBV20-1, the J call TRBJ2-7; D may match TRBD1 or TRBD2 (5 bases each). V was clipped by 0 bases and J by 0 bases, with 12 bases between them. The germline V gene has CDR1 DFQATT and CDR2 SNEGSKA (reference sequence). CDR3 length: 15 residues.

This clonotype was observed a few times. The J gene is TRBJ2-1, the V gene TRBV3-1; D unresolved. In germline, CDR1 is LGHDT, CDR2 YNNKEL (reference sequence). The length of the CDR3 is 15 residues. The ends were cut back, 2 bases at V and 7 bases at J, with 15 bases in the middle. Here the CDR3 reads CASSQPRDWGNEQFF. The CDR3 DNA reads TGTGCCAGCAGCCAACCTCGAGACTGGGGTAATGAGCAGTTCTTC.

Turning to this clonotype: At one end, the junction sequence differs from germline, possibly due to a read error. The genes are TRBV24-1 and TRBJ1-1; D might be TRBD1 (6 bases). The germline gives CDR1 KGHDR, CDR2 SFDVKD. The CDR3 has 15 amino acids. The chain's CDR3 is CATSDTGIENSEAFF. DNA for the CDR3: TGTGCCACCAGTGACACAGGGATAGAGAACTCTGAAGCTTTCTTT.

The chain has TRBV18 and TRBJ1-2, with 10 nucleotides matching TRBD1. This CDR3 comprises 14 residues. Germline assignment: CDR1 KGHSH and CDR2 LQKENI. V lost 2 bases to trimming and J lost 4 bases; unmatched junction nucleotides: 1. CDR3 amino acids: CASSPRQGAYGYTF. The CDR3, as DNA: TGTGCCAGCTCACCAAGACAGGGGGCCTATGGCTACACCTTC.

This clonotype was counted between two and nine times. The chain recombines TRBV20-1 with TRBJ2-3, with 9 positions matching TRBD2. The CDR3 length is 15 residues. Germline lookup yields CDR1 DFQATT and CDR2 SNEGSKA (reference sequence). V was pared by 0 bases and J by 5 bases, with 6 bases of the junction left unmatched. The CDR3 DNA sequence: TGCAGTGCTAGAGATGGGGCGGGAGGGATAGATACGCAGTATTTT. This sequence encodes CSARDGAGGIDTQYF.

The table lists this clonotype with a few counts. The CDR3 DNA is TGTGCCAGCAGCCAAGATATCGATCTCTCCTACGAGCAGTACTTC. Translating it yields CASSQDIDLSYEQYF. The V call is TRBV4-2, the J call TRBJ2-7; D not resolved. The germline V and J ends were trimmed by 0 bases and 0 bases, with 9 bases remaining between them. The length of the CDR3 is 15 residues. The germline V gene has CDR1 LGHNA and CDR2 YNFKEQ.